Each of the 7 T cell receptor beta chains below was sequenced from the same sample in a study of blood T cell repertoires in COVID-19 (dated by TCRdb to 2018 to 2021). Library prep was done by the immunoSEQ multiplex PCR assay. In its TCRdb copy, this immuneACCESS table keeps in-frame sequences only and misses some clones. Where compared with another copy, unresolved V genes explain less than half of these, and the others have no known cause. The sample profile shows about 370,000 clones; 85% to 90% of them were found once. The ten biggest clones cover 0.95% to 1.1% of the sample. Sequenced: PBMCs or T cells enriched from blood (not recorded which). These receptors all come from a man aged 18 to 30 who had recovered from COVID-19.

The CDR3 nucleotides read TGTGCCAGCTCACCAACAGCAGACAATGAGCAGTTCTTC. This translates into CASSPTADNEQFF. The V and J genes are TRBV18 and TRBJ2-1; D ambiguous. From germline, CDR1 is KGHSH and CDR2 LQKENI. V was trimmed by 2 bases and J by 5 bases, leaving 7 bases between them. The CDR3 has 13 residues.

The chain uses TRBV28 and TRBJ1-2; no clear D gene. CDR1 MDHEN and CDR2 SYDVKM come from the germline V gene. The CDR3 sequence is 13 residues long. With 6 bases removed from V and 8 bases from J, the gap between germline ends came to 16 bases. CDR3 nucleotides: TGTGCCAGCAGACCGGGAGTCGGGGAAGGCTACACCTTC. Protein sequence: CASRPGVGEGYTF.

V is TRBV5-4 and J is TRBJ2-1, with TRBD2 matching 13 bases. The J segment lost 0 bases and the V segment lost 1 base, leaving 10 bases of the junction unmatched. CDR3 length: 20 amino acids. Looked up from germline, CDR1 is SGHNT and CDR2 is YYREEE (reference sequence). CDR3 sequence: CASSLKLAGGRKSSYNEQFF. The CDR3 DNA sequence: TGTGCCAGCAGCTTGAAACTAGCGGGAGGGAGAAAGAGCTCCTACAATGAGCAGTTCTTC.

The V and J genes are TRBV7-2 and TRBJ2-1; the D gene is possibly TRBD2 (6 bases). Per germline, CDR1 SGHTA and CDR2 FQGNSA. The CDR3 is made up of 15 amino acids. V lost 1 base and J 3 bases, leaving 10 bases between the germline ends. CDR3 sequence: CASSLEVGLYNEQFF. The CDR3 DNA reads TGTGCCAGCAGCTTAGAAGTGGGACTCTACAATGAGCAGTTCTTC.

The sample holds a few counts of this clone. The chain employs TRBV3-1 (or the pseudogene TRBV3-2) and TRBJ2-3, with TRBD2 identical over 9 bases. The CDR3 covers 20 residues. CDR1 LGHDT and CDR2 YNNKEL come from the germline V gene (reference sequence). J gave up 2 bases and V 0 bases, and 15 bases lay outside the gene matches. The CDR3: CASSQELERGAEIPTDTQYF. The CDR3 nucleotides are TGTGCCAGCAGCCAAGAGTTAGAGCGGGGGGCCGAGATCCCCACAGATACGCAGTATTTT.

The rearrangement uses TRBV7-9 and TRBJ2-1, with 9 bases identical to TRBD2. Germline V gene sequence: CDR1 SEHNR, CDR2 FQNEAQ (reference sequence). This CDR3 comprises 15 residues. J was trimmed by 0 bases and V by 6 bases; bases with no gene match: 3. In DNA, the CDR3 is TGTGCCAGCAGGCGGGGGGGCAGCTCCTACAATGAGCAGTTCTTC. Translation gives CASRRGGSSYNEQFF.

CDR3 in amino acids: CASSLRSEASYEQYF. The CDR3 DNA is TGTGCCAGCAGTTTAAGGAGCGAGGCCTCCTACGAGCAGTACTTC. This rearrangement joins TRBV28 to TRBJ2-7; D unresolved. The CDR3 has 15 residues. The V gene lost 2 bases and the J gene lost 0 bases, with 11 bases spanning the gap. Germline lookup yields CDR1 MDHEN and CDR2 SYDVKM.